This entry lists 26 T cell receptor beta chains sequenced from one sample in a study of blood T cell repertoires in COVID-19. The assay was immunoSEQ multiplex PCR, and TCRdb's table has in-frame clones only and misses some. The data contain more than 200,000 clones, around 82% of them singletons. The sequenced sample consisted of peripheral blood. Receptors originate from a man between 35 and 55 years old with active or convalescent COVID-19.

This clone was detected only a few times. The J gene is TRBJ1-6, the V gene TRBV18; TRBD1 is a possible D gene (5 bases). With 4 bases removed from V and 2 bases from J, the gap between germline ends came to 12 bases. The germline V gene encodes CDR1 KGHSH and CDR2 LQKENI. The CDR3 consists of 16 residues. CDR3 loop: CASSRGRTTYNSPLHF. The CDR3 DNA is TGTGCCAGCTCACGGGGCCGGACGACCTATAATTCACCCCTCCACTTT.

The chain combines TRBV2 with TRBJ1-1, with TRBD1 identical over 9 bases. The length of the CDR3 is 14 residues. V lost 5 bases and J lost 3; bases outside the gene matches: 4. Germline V CDR1 and CDR2: SNHLY, FYNNEI. CDR3 loop: CASSSQGADTEAFF. The CDR3, as DNA: TGTGCCAGCAGTTCACAGGGGGCAGACACTGAAGCTTTCTTT.

V usage is TRBV6-5 and J usage is TRBJ1-6; tentatively, D is TRBD1 (5 bases). V was pared by 2 bases and J by 12 bases, with 11 bases between. The CDR3 has 13 amino acids. Per germline, CDR1 MNHEY and CDR2 SVGAGI. The CDR3 loop reads CASSYGGMVPLHF. CDR3 in DNA: TGTGCCAGCAGTTACGGGGGGATGGTACCCCTCCACTTT.

This clone was seen only a few times. Here the CDR3 DNA reads TGTGCCAGCAGCTCGACCGGGACTAGCGGGGGTAATGAGCAGTTCTTC. It yields the protein CASSSTGTSGGNEQFF. This chain joins TRBV7-3 and TRBJ2-1, with 14 bases aligning to TRBD2. The ends lost 4 bases at V and 7 bases at J; junction bases unmatched: 6. The CDR3 has 16 amino acids. Germline V lookup: CDR1 SGHTA, CDR2 FQGTGA.

The CDR3 nucleotides are TGTGCCTGGGCCCCTTCAGAGGCAGTAGAAGCTTTCTTT. Its translation: CAWAPSEAVEAFF. This chain uses TRBV30 with TRBJ1-1; D not resolved. This CDR3 contains 13 residues. Germline V lookup: CDR1 GTSNPN, CDR2 SVGIG (reference sequence). V lost 5 bases and J 8 bases, leaving 18 bases between the germline ends.

The rearrangement joins TRBV6-5 to TRBJ1-1; TRBD1 might be the D (5 bases). Trimming cost V 6 bases and J 1 base, with 12 bases left between them. The CDR3 runs 14 residues. Germline values: CDR1 MNHEY, CDR2 SVGAGI. The CDR3 reads CASREGFGNTEAFF. The CDR3, as DNA: TGTGCCAGCAGGGAGGGGTTCGGGAACACTGAAGCTTTCTTT.

The chain has TRBV27 and TRBJ1-3; 7 bases line up with TRBD1. Germline V gene lookup returns CDR1 MNHEY and CDR2 SMNVEV (reference sequence). J gave up 0 bases and V 5 bases, and 4 bases lay outside the gene matches. This CDR3 contains 15 residues. CDR3 residues: CASSDRAFSGNTIYF. In nucleotides, the CDR3 is TGTGCCAGCAGTGACAGGGCCTTCTCTGGAAACACCATATATTTT.

This rearrangement joins TRBV9 to TRBJ1-4; D is unclear. V was pared by 0 bases and J by 3 bases, with 12 bases between. Per germline, CDR1 SGDLS and CDR2 YYNGEE. The CDR3 is 16 residues long. The DNA of the CDR3 is TGTGCCAGCAGCGTAGGAGGTAGCAGTTCTAATGAAAAACTGTTTTTT. Translating it yields CASSVGGSSSNEKLFF.

The rearrangement links TRBV29-1 to TRBJ1-2, with D perhaps TRBD1 (5 bases). V lost 6 bases and J lost 4, with 18 bases in between. The CDR3 extends over 14 amino acids. CDR1 SQVTM and CDR2 ANQGSEA come from the germline V gene. CDR3 bases: TGCAGCGTATGGGTCCAGGGTAGGAGCTATGGCTACACCTTC. This translates into CSVWVQGRSYGYTF.

This clone was found once. Other nucleotide sequences from this sample produce the same CDR3. The rearrangement uses TRBV30 and TRBJ2-7; 8 bases align to TRBD2. Germline V gene data show CDR1 as GTSNPN and CDR2 as SVGIG (reference sequence). The CDR3 extends over 12 amino acids. The J segment lost 6 bases and the V segment lost 5 bases, leaving 6 bases of the junction unmatched. CDR3 in amino acids: CAWSGGPREQYF. CDR3 DNA: TGTGCCTGGTCGGGGGGGCCTCGCGAGCAGTACTTC.

V and J are TRBV14 and TRBJ2-4, with D possibly matching TRBD1 (6 bases). The length of the CDR3 is 14 residues. With 2 bases removed from V and 6 bases from J, the gap between germline ends came to 11 bases. In germline, CDR1 is SGHDN, CDR2 FVKESK. As DNA, the CDR3 is TGTGCCAGCAGCCAAAAAACAGGGCGAAACATTCAGTACTTC. Encoded protein: CASSQKTGRNIQYF.

V usage is TRBV3-1 (or the pseudogene TRBV3-2) and J usage is TRBJ2-1; 7 nucleotides match TRBD2. The CDR3 sequence is 17 residues long. Losses at the gene ends were 0 bases for V and 5 bases for J; bases not matched to a gene: 10. Germline CDR1 and CDR2: LGHDT and YNNKEL (reference sequence). The chain's CDR3 is CASSQDLRSGKDNEQFF. CDR3 sequence (DNA): TGTGCCAGCAGCCAAGATTTGAGAAGCGGGAAAGACAATGAGCAGTTCTTC.

J is TRBJ1-2 and V is TRBV30; a weak D match, TRBD1 (6 bases). V lost 0 bases and J 6 bases, leaving 11 bases between the germline ends. Per germline, CDR1 GTSNPN and CDR2 SVGIG (reference sequence). The CDR3 has 13 residues. In nucleotides, the CDR3 is TGTGCCTGGAGTGTACAGGGTACTCATGGCTACACCTTC. Its protein is CAWSVQGTHGYTF.

This sequence joins TRBV30 and TRBJ2-7, with 7 bases lining up with TRBD1. The J segment lost 5 bases and the V segment lost 2 bases, leaving 12 bases of the junction unmatched. CDR1 GTSNPN and CDR2 SVGIG come from the germline V gene (reference sequence). This CDR3 has 15 amino acids. CDR3 DNA sequence: TGTGCCTGGAGTTACAAGACAGGGAACCTGGACGAGCAGTACTTC. Its protein product is CAWSYKTGNLDEQYF.

This clone was counted a few times. This chain joins TRBV5-4 and TRBJ2-7, with 9 bases fitting TRBD2. V trimming: 4 bases; J trimming: 4 bases; junction bases outside the gene matches: 9. Germline loops: CDR1 SGHNT, CDR2 YYREEE (reference sequence). This CDR3 comprises 15 residues. The CDR3 here is CASSQGGGASYEQYF. The CDR3 DNA sequence: TGTGCCAGCAGCCAAGGCGGGGGGGCGTCATACGAGCAGTACTTC.

The rearrangement uses TRBV6-5 and TRBJ1-2; D not certain. The CDR3 totals 13 residues. Germline CDR1 MNHEY, CDR2 SVGAGI. V was pared by 6 bases and J by 5 bases, with 13 bases between. The CDR3 region is CASSPSGEYGYTF. The CDR3, as DNA: TGTGCCAGCAGCCCCTCTGGGGAGTATGGCTACACCTTC.

V gene TRBV30 combines with J gene TRBJ1-2; a weak D match, TRBD1 (5 bases). V gave up 0 bases and J gave up 7 bases, with 12 bases separating them. The length of the CDR3 is 13 residues. CDR1 is GTSNPN, CDR2 SVGIG, per germline (reference sequence). CDR3 sequence (DNA): TGTGCCTGGAGTGTAGGGAGGGGATTTGGCTACACCTTC. It yields the protein CAWSVGRGFGYTF.

V is TRBV7-9 and J is TRBJ2-2; D possibly corresponds to TRBD1 (5 bases). This CDR3 is built from 15 residues. The V gene lost 3 bases and the J gene lost 0 bases, with 8 bases spanning the gap. CDR1 SEHNR and CDR2 FQNEAQ come from the germline V gene (reference sequence). The CDR3 region is CASSLDTANTGELFF. CDR3 DNA sequence: TGTGCCAGCAGCTTGGACACAGCGAACACCGGGGAGCTGTTTTTT.

The chain combines TRBV5-1 with TRBJ2-7; TRBD1 matches 11 bases. This CDR3 contains 15 residues. Germline CDR1 reads SGHRS; CDR2 reads YFSETQ. The trim removed 3 bases at V and 0 bases at J, leaving 2 bases unmatched. The CDR3 bases are TGCGCCAGCAGCTGGGGACAGGGGGGCTCCTACGAGCAGTACTTC. Protein product: CASSWGQGGSYEQYF.

The CDR3 sequence: CASSEVSFRGAKNTGELFF. The CDR3 DNA follows: TGTGCCAGCAGTGAAGTCTCTTTCCGGGGGGCCAAGAACACCGGGGAGCTGTTTTTT. The V gene is TRBV6-1, the J gene TRBJ2-2, with D perhaps matching TRBD2 (7 bases). Per the germline V gene, CDR1 is MNHNS and CDR2 is SASEGT. Trimming took 1 base from V and 1 from J, leaving 19 bases between them. This CDR3 is 19 amino acids long.

The chain carries TRBV7-6 and TRBJ2-5; 10 bases fit TRBD2. Germline values: CDR1 SGHVS, CDR2 FNYEAQ. V was clipped by 2 bases and J by 4 bases; unmatched bases: 7. The CDR3 covers 16 residues. CDR3 sequence: CASSLPASGSLETQYF. The CDR3 nucleotides are TGTGCCAGCAGCTTACCGGCTAGCGGGAGCTTAGAGACCCAGTACTTC.

The gene calls are TRBV6-5 and TRBJ1-3; TRBD1 is a possible D gene (6 bases). CDR3 length: 15 amino acids. Between the trimmed V and J ends, which lost 5 bases and 2 bases, there was a span of 13 bases. Germline CDR1 is MNHEY and CDR2 is SVGAGI. CDR3 DNA sequence: TGTGCCAGCAGTCCGACCCGGACAGCTGGAAACACCATATATTTT. Amino acid sequence: CASSPTRTAGNTIYF.

This chain connects TRBV6-6 to TRBJ2-3, with a tentative D call TRBD1 (6 bases). V lost 4 bases, J lost 2 bases, and 16 bases lay in between. In germline, CDR1 is MNHNY, CDR2 SVGAGI (reference sequence). The CDR3 is made up of 16 amino acids. Here the CDR3 reads CASSSPGQHFTDTQYF. CDR3 bases: TGTGCCAGCAGTTCCCCTGGACAGCATTTCACAGATACGCAGTATTTT.

Comment on this clone: This specimen includes other DNA sequences encoding the same CDR3. This rearrangement joins TRBV18 to TRBJ2-3; D is unresolved. The CDR3 spans 14 residues. V lost 0 bases, J lost 1 base, and 5 bases lay in between. CDR1 and CDR2 (germline): KGHSH, LQKENI. The CDR3 loop is CASSPPAGTDTQYF. The CDR3 DNA follows: TGTGCCAGCTCACCACCGGCAGGCACAGATACGCAGTATTTT.

The gene calls are TRBV3-1 (or the pseudogene TRBV3-2) and TRBJ2-1; weak D call: TRBD1 (6 bases). The CDR3 contains 15 residues. V lost 1 base and J 2 bases, leaving 9 bases between the germline ends. Germline V gene data show CDR1 as LGHDT and CDR2 as YNNKEL (reference sequence). The CDR3 loop is CASSQVGTPYNEQFF. The CDR3 nucleotides are TGTGCCAGCAGCCAAGTAGGGACACCCTACAATGAGCAGTTCTTC.

V is TRBV6-1 and J is TRBJ1-3; D unclear. With 2 bases removed from V and 7 bases from J, the gap between germline ends came to 18 bases. Germline V lookup: CDR1 MNHNS, CDR2 SASEGT. CDR3 size: 16 residues. The CDR3 is CASSEFPPGFENTIYF. The CDR3 DNA reads TGTGCCAGCAGTGAATTCCCCCCGGGATTTGAGAACACCATATATTTT.